The clone carrying this T cell receptor beta chain was detected ten times or more. This sample's TCRbeta library carried unique molecular identifier barcodes. TCRdb re-called the PCR reads through MiXCR, storing one row per CDR3 protein. The sample has around 680,000 distinct CDR3 sequences, 16% seen once; the top ten hold under 1.2%. The sample originates from a study of T-cell reconstitution after alpha-beta-depleted transplantation in children. The CDR3 covers 16 residues. Per the germline V gene, CDR1 is DFQATT and CDR2 is SNEGSKA (reference sequence). The V segment lost 4 bases and the J segment 5 bases; nucleotides outside the gene matches: 12.

The sample was PBMCs from the stem cell graft donor, taken from the stem cell graft. This TCR was recovered from a human donor who donated a stem cell graft to a child with acute myeloid leukemia. The chain carries TRBV20-1 and TRBJ2-1; 9 bases fit TRBD2. CDR3 sequence (DNA): TGCAGTGCTAAAAAATCTCCCCCTAGCGGGGACAATGAGCAGTTCTTC. This sequence encodes CSAKKSPPSGDNEQFF.